This T cell receptor beta chain was sequenced in a study of blood T cell repertoires in COVID-19. Overall study context: There were acute and convalescent COVID-19 samples, and they came from the United States, Italy and Spain. PBMCs, B-cell-depleted T cells, or T cells provided the cDNA or gDNA that made up the material.

Germline lookup yields CDR1 KGHSH and CDR2 LQKENI. Trimming pared 3 bases from V and 0 bases from J, leaving 5 bases between. The length of the CDR3 is 14 residues. Produced via immunoSEQ multiplex PCR; TCRdb's table is partial and in-frame only. The sample contains about 250,000 clones, approximately 84% of which appear only once. To note about this clone: The same CDR3 is also encoded by other DNA sequences in this sample.

Participant-reported clinical history was the basis for cohort assignment. Recovered status applied to Cohort 3 donors who had two consecutive negative PCRs. It also applied to those with clearance or with symptom resolution. The sequenced sample was PBMCs or T cells enriched from blood (not recorded which). The source of this sequence is a middle-aged man who had recovered from COVID-19. V and J are TRBV18 and TRBJ1-4; D is unclear. Written as DNA, the CDR3 is TGTGCCAGCTCACCTCCAGCAACTAATGAAAAACTGTTTTTT. This sequence encodes CASSPPATNEKLFF. The full variable domain, completed using reference TRBV18 and TRBJ1-4, is NAGVMQNPRHLVRRRGQEARLRCSPMKGHSHVYWYRQLPEEGLKFMVYLQKENIIDESGMPKERFSAEFPKEGPSILRIQQVVRGDSAAYFCASSPPATNEKLFFGSGTQLSVL.